What follows are 10 T cell receptor beta chains derived from one specimen sequenced in a study of T cell responses to AZD1222 COVID-19 vaccine. Produced via immunoSEQ multiplex PCR; TCRdb's table is partial and in-frame only. In the table there are roughly 100,000 clones, roughly 91% of which are singletons. Material: peripheral blood, obtained on day 0 of AZD1222 vaccination. The receptors shown here come from an adult in good health.

The chain uses TRBV13 and TRBJ2-1, with 13 bases lining up with TRBD2. Germline CDR1 reads PRHDT; CDR2 reads FYEKMQ (reference sequence). V lost 5 bases to trimming and J lost 8 bases; unmatched junction nucleotides: 6. CDR3 length: 15 amino acids. The CDR3 reads CASSRTSGSMDEQFF. As DNA, the CDR3 is TGTGCCAGCAGCCGGACTAGCGGGAGTATGGATGAGCAGTTCTTC.

The chain links TRBV28 to TRBJ2-1; perhaps TRBD2 as D (5 bases). From germline, CDR1 is MDHEN and CDR2 SYDVKM. Trimming removed 7 bases at V and 3 bases at J, with 16 bases between. This CDR3 is 15 amino acids long. CDR3 amino acids: CASIWYGLLYNEQFF. CDR3 nucleotides: TGTGCCAGCATATGGTACGGACTCCTCTACAATGAGCAGTTCTTC.

The V and J genes are TRBV2 and TRBJ1-5; weak D call: TRBD1 (5 bases). V was pared by 6 bases and J by 0 bases, with 9 bases between. The length of the CDR3 is 14 residues. In germline, CDR1 is SNHLY, CDR2 FYNNEI. The CDR3: CASSPDSSNQPQHF. As DNA, the CDR3 is TGTGCCAGCAGCCCCGACAGTAGCAATCAGCCCCAGCATTTT. The full variable domain, with the rest looked up from reference TRBV2 and TRBJ1-5, is EPEVTQTPSHQVTQMGQEVILRCVPISNHLYFYWYRQILGQKVEFLVSFYNNEISEKSEIFDDQFSVERPDGSNFTLKIRSTKLEDSAMYFCASSPDSSNQPQHFGDGTRLSIL.

The chain is built from TRBV5-1 and TRBJ1-1; no clear D. Germline values: CDR1 SGHRS, CDR2 YFSETQ. The length of the CDR3 is 14 residues. Trimming took off 1 base at V and 3 bases at J, with 10 bases between the two ends. Here the CDR3 reads CASSLTGLDTEAFF. As DNA, the CDR3 is TGCGCCAGCAGCTTGACGGGCCTGGACACTGAAGCTTTCTTT.

V and J are TRBV19 and TRBJ1-1; TRBD1 might be the D (6 bases). CDR3 length: 13 residues. Per germline, CDR1 LNHDA and CDR2 SQIVND (reference sequence). V shed 4 bases and J shed 5 bases, with 11 bases lying between them. The CDR3: CASSTGEGTEAFF. DNA of the CDR3: TGTGCCAGTAGTACAGGGGAGGGGACTGAAGCTTTCTTT.

CDR3 bases: TGTGCCAGCAGCTCATCGACAGGGGGTGAGCAGTTCTTC. Its translation is CASSSSTGGEQFF. V usage is TRBV7-3 and J usage is TRBJ2-1, with 9 bases aligning to TRBD1. CDR3 length equals 13 residues. V was clipped by 4 bases and J by 9 bases; unmatched bases: 4. Germline CDR1 and CDR2: SGHTA and FQGTGA.

The rearrangement links TRBV19 to TRBJ1-4; D remains ambiguous. V lost 3 bases to trimming and J lost 6 bases, with 5 bases between them. Germline CDR1 reads LNHDA; CDR2 reads SQIVND (reference sequence). This CDR3 region has 12 residues. CDR3 amino acids: CASSMMDEKLFF. CDR3 in DNA: TGTGCCAGTAGTATGATGGATGAAAAACTGTTTTTT.

V usage is TRBV7-6 and J usage is TRBJ2-7, with D hard to call. V lost 5 bases, J lost 0 bases, and 11 bases lay in between. This CDR3 has 14 residues. Germline CDR1 and CDR2: SGHVS and FNYEAQ. CDR3 in amino acids: CASSPQASSYEQYF. The DNA for the CDR3 is TGTGCCAGCAGCCCCCAAGCTAGCTCCTACGAGCAGTACTTC.

The rearrangement uses TRBV28 and TRBJ2-7; a weak D match, TRBD1 (5 bases). CDR1 and CDR2 (germline): MDHEN, SYDVKM. V dropped 3 bases and J dropped 1 base, with 7 bases sitting between them. The CDR3 spans 13 residues. The CDR3 spells CASSLRQSYEQYF. The DNA of the CDR3 is TGTGCCAGCAGTTTGAGACAGTCCTACGAGCAGTACTTC. Filled out from reference TRBV28 and TRBJ2-7, the complete variable domain reads DVKVTQSSRYLVKRTGEKVFLECVQDMDHENMFWYRQDPGLGLRLIYFSYDVKMKEKGDIPEGYSVSREKKERFSLILESASTNQTSMYLCASSLRQSYEQYFGPGTRLTVT.

In its sample, this clone was seen a few times. The chain couples TRBV11-3 to TRBJ2-7; 8 nucleotides match TRBD1. Germline V lookup: CDR1 SGHNT, CDR2 YENEEA. The junction had 11 bases not matched to a gene; V was cut back by 6 bases and J by 13 bases. The CDR3 is made up of 12 amino acids. For the CDR3, the DNA is TGTGCCAGCAGTCAACAGGGGGGCGCCGTATACTTC. This sequence encodes CASSQQGGAVYF.